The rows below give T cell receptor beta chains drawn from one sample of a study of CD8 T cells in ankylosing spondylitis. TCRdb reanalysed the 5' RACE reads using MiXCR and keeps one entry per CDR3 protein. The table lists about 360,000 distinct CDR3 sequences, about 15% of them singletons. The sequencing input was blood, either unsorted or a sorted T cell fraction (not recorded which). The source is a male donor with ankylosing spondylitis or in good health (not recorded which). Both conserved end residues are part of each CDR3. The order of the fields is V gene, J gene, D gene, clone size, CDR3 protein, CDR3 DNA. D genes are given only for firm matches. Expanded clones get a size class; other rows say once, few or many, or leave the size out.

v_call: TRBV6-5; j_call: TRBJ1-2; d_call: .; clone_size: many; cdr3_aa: CASSRQNYGYTF; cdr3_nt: TGTGCCAGCAGTCGACAGAACTATGGCTACACCTTC
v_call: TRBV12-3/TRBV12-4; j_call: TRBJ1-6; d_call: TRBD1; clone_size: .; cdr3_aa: CASSLDRASSPLHF; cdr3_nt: TGTGCCAGCAGCCTCGACAGGGCTAGTTCACCCCTCCACTTT
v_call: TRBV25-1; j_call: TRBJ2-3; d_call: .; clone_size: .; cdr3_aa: CASISSNRATDTQYF; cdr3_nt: TGTGCCAGCATTTCTTCCAACAGGGCCACAGATACGCAGTATTTT
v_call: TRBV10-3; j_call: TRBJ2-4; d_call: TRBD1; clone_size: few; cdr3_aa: CAISESTGAKNIQYF; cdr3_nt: TGTGCCATCAGTGAGTCGACAGGGGCCAAAAACATTCAGTACTTC
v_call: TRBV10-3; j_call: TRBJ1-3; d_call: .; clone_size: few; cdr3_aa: CAITADRIAGNTIYF; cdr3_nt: TGTGCCATCACCGCTGACAGGATCGCTGGAAACACCATATATTTT
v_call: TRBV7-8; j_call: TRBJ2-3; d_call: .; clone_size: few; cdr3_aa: CASSLDGPGGDTQYF; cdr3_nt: TGTGCCAGCAGCTTAGACGGCCCCGGGGGAGATACGCAGTATTTT
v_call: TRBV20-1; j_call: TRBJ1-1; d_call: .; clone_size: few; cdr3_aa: CSARADSENTEAFF; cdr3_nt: TGCAGTGCTAGAGCGGACAGTGAGAACACTGAAGCTTTCTTT
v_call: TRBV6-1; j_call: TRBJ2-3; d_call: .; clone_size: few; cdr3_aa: CASSGAGPDTQYF; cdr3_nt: TGTGCCAGCAGTGGAGCGGGCCCAGATACGCAGTATTTT
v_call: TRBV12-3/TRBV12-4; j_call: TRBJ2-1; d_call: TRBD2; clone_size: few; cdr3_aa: CASSPTSGSRREQFF; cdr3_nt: TGTGCCAGCAGCCCTACTAGCGGGAGTCGTCGGGAGCAGTTCTTC
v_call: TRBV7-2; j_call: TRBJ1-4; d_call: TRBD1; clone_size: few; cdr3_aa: CASSWATGTNEKLFF; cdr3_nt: TGTGCCAGCAGCTGGGCGACAGGGACTAATGAAAAACTGTTTTTT
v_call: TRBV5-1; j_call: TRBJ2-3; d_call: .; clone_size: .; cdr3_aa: CASKNLGGETDTQYF; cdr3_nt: TGCGCCAGCAAAAACCTGGGGGGAGAAACAGATACGCAGTATTTT
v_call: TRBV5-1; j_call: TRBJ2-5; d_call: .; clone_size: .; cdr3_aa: CASSPDGTQETQYF; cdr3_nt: TGCGCCAGCAGTCCGGACGGGACCCAAGAGACCCAGTACTTC
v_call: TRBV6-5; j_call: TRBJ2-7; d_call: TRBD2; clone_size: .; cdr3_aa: CASSYDTSGLSSYEQYF; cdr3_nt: TGTGCCAGCAGTTACGATACTAGCGGGCTCAGCTCCTACGAGCAGTACTTC
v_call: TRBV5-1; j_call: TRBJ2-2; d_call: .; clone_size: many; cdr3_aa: CASSLYQGTNTGELFF; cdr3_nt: TGCGCCAGCAGCTTGTATCAGGGTACGAACACCGGGGAGCTGTTTTTT
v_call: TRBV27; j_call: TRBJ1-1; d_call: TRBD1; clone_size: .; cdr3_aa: CASTLNRGRGTEAFF; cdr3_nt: TGTGCCAGCACCCTGAACAGGGGGCGGGGGACTGAAGCTTTCTTT
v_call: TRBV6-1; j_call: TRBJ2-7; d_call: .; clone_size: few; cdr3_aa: CASKNRAYEQYF; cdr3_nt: TGTGCCAGCAAAAACAGGGCGTACGAGCAGTACTTC
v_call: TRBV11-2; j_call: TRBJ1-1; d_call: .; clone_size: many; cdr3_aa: CASRSGGLNTEAFF; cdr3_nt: TGTGCCAGCCGCTCCGGAGGATTAAACACTGAAGCTTTCTTT
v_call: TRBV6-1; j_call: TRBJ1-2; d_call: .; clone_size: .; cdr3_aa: CASSEEPRGGEGYTF; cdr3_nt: TGTGCCAGCAGTGAAGAACCTAGGGGTGGTGAGGGCTACACCTTC
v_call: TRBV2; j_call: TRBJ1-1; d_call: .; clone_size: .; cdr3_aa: CASRRWGADTEAFF; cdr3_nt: TGTGCCAGCAGGCGTTGGGGGGCCGACACTGAAGCTTTCTTT
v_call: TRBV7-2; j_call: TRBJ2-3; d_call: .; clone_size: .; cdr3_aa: CASSRRRTDTQYF; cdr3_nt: TGTGCCAGCAGCCGGCGACGAACAGATACGCAGTATTTT